One sample yielded the 20 T cell receptor beta chains listed below, sequenced in a study of spatial heterogeneity in lung cancer. Points from the study as a whole: Tumors with more nonsynonymous mutations had more expanded intratumoral alpha and beta TCRs.

Their target antigens are unknown. TCRdb redid the calling of the 5' RACE reads with MiXCR, one entry per CDR3 protein. The sample carries around 420 distinct CDR3 sequences, roughly 34% recorded once. Time point specified: sample taken at primary tumor resection. Source: lung tumor tissue, taken at surgery. Receptors originate from a male donor with early-stage non-small cell lung cancer.

To note about this clonotype: Since the library was made to target alpha chains, this beta chain is a stray read and its abundance is not meaningful. The chain has TRBV11-2 and TRBJ2-7, with D uncertain. Germline V CDR1 and CDR2: SGHAT, FQNNGV. Trimming stripped 1 base from V and 2 bases from J, with 6 bases between. The CDR3 contains 13 residues. The CDR3 reads CASSLGLAYEQYF. The CDR3 region has the DNA TGTGCCAGCAGCTTAGGACTCGCCTACGAGCAGTACTTC.

This clonotype has more than one count but fewer than ten. Within a library made for alpha chains, this beta chain is off target, and its count is uninformative. The chain couples TRBV7-2 to TRBJ2-5; 8 bases line up with TRBD1. V was clipped by 6 bases and J by 4 bases; unmatched bases: 10. This CDR3 contains 15 residues. Per the germline V gene, CDR1 is SGHTA and CDR2 is FQGNSA. CDR3 amino acids: CASRRDRSMGETQYF. The CDR3 DNA is TGTGCCAGCAGAAGGGACAGGTCCATGGGAGAGACCCAGTACTTC.

This clonotype was found a few times. This beta chain came through as a stray read in a library set up for alpha chains, and its size says little. The V and J genes are TRBV20-1 and TRBJ2-5; D not certain. The CDR3 is 15 amino acids. V was shortened by 4 bases and J by 5 bases, with 20 bases between the two germline ends. The germline CDR1 and CDR2 sequences are DFQATT and SNEGSKA (reference sequence). CDR3 protein: CSAKPKGPRQETQYF. CDR3 nucleotides: TGCAGTGCTAAGCCTAAAGGCCCCCGCCAGGAGACCCAGTACTTC.

A word on this clonotype: This beta chain is an unintended read in a library built for alpha chains; its size means little. The gene calls are TRBV30 and TRBJ2-2; D gene uncertain. The V and J ends lost 2 bases and 6 bases respectively, with 4 bases between them. The CDR3 sequence is 11 residues long. CDR1 is GTSNPN, CDR2 SVGIG, per germline (reference sequence). The CDR3 loop reads CAWSLSGELFF. CDR3 bases: TGTGCCTGGAGTTTATCCGGGGAGCTGTTTTTT.

As to this clonotype: The library was designed around alpha chains, so this beta chain is a stray read whose abundance carries little weight. V usage is TRBV7-2 and J usage is TRBJ2-5; the D is unclear. The CDR3 runs to 13 residues. Trimming stripped 1 base from V and 2 bases from J, with 5 bases between. CDR1 and CDR2 (germline): SGHTA, FQGNSA. CDR3 loop: CASSLVIQETQYF. In DNA form, the CDR3 reads TGTGCCAGCAGCTTAGTTATACAAGAGACCCAGTACTTC.

As to this clonotype: This beta chain is an off-target read within a library intended for alpha chains, so its frequency means little. The chain couples TRBV28 to TRBJ2-1, with D unclear. CDR1 and CDR2 (germline): MDHEN, SYDVKM. CDR3 length: 16 residues. The V end lost 3 bases, the J end lost 2 bases, and 14 bases lay between the germline ends. The CDR3 protein is CASSFVGPITYNEQFF. For the CDR3, the DNA is TGTGCCAGCAGTTTCGTAGGACCGATCACCTACAATGAGCAGTTCTTC.

This clonotype was seen a handful of times. A library made for alpha chains picked up this beta chain off target, so its size means little. The chain combines TRBV24-1 with TRBJ2-3; D not resolved. Looked up from germline, CDR1 is KGHDR and CDR2 is SFDVKD. V lost 3 bases, J lost 4 bases, and 13 bases lay in between. CDR3 size: 15 residues. Written as DNA, the CDR3 is TGTGCCACCAGTGATCAGACTCGATCCCCAGATACGCAGTATTTT. This gives the protein CATSDQTRSPDTQYF.

In its sample, this clonotype is large (0.1 to 1%). This beta chain is an off-target read within a library intended for alpha chains, so its frequency means little. This sequence joins TRBV7-8 and TRBJ2-7; D gene ambiguous. V was trimmed by 1 base and J by 0 bases, leaving 7 bases between them. Germline V CDR1 and CDR2: SGHVS, FQNEAQ. This CDR3 contains 14 residues. CDR3 region: CASSLGTSSYEQYF. DNA of the CDR3: TGTGCCAGCAGCTTAGGTACCAGCTCCTACGAGCAGTACTTC.

In its sample, this clonotype ranks as large. This beta chain turned up in a library designed for alpha chains; as an off-target read, its abundance says little. This CDR3 is CASSYSLRVSNIGRSSTGELFF. CDR3 DNA sequence: TGTGCCAGCAGTTACTCCCTCCGGGTGTCCAATATTGGACGGAGTAGCACCGGGGAGCTGTTTTTT. The chain employs TRBV6-2 or TRBV6-3 and TRBJ2-2; D is ambiguous. Trimming pared 0 bases from V and 4 bases from J, leaving 30 bases between. This CDR3 contains 22 residues. The germline V gene has CDR1 MNHEY and CDR2 SVGEGT.

A single count supports this clonotype. For a library built for alpha chains, this beta chain is a stray read; little rests on its size. J is TRBJ2-6 and V is TRBV7-3, with D uncertain. The CDR3 extends over 14 amino acids. V was cut by 4 bases and J by 2 bases, with 6 bases left in between. Germline V CDR1 and CDR2: SGHTA, FQGTGA. CDR3 in amino acids: CASSSMTGANVLTF. CDR3 nucleotides: TGTGCCAGCAGCTCGATGACTGGGGCCAACGTCCTGACTTTC.

This clonotype was seen only a few times. This beta chain slipped into a library made for alpha chains as a stray read, so its size is not meaningful. This chain joins TRBV29-1 and TRBJ1-1; no definite D call. Between the trimmed V and J ends, which lost 3 bases and 0 bases, there was a span of 11 bases. The length of the CDR3 is 14 residues. In germline, CDR1 is SQVTM, CDR2 ANQGSEA. In nucleotides, the CDR3 is TGCAGCGTTGAGGCAGGCCTCATGAACACTGAAGCTTTCTTT. This gives the protein CSVEAGLMNTEAFF.

On this clonotype itself: This beta chain is an unintended read in a library built for alpha chains; its size means little. The V gene is TRBV7-2, the J gene TRBJ2-3; D is unclear. The CDR3 extends over 15 amino acids. CDR1 SGHTA and CDR2 FQGNSA come from the germline V gene. Trimming pared 4 bases from V and 1 base from J, leaving 12 bases between. In DNA form, the CDR3 reads TGTGCCAGCAGCTCTTTCGGACCTGGCACAGATACGCAGTATTTT. Its protein is CASSSFGPGTDTQYF.

Turning to this clonotype: This beta chain lies outside the target of a library built for alpha chains; its clone size means little. The V and J genes are TRBV25-1 and TRBJ2-3, with 8 bases fitting TRBD1. Germline lookup yields CDR1 MGHDK and CDR2 SYGVNS. The CDR3 runs 15 residues. V was clipped by 4 bases and J by 4 bases; unmatched bases: 7. The CDR3 region is CASSAQQGVADTQYF. The CDR3 region has the DNA TGTGCCAGCAGTGCGCAACAGGGGGTAGCAGATACGCAGTATTTT. The variable domain in full, with the rest retrieved from reference TRBV25-1 and TRBJ2-3, is EADIYQTPRYLVIGTGKKITLECSQTMGHDKMYWYQQDPGMELHLIHYSYGVNSTEKGDLSSESTVSRIRTEHFPLTLESARPSHTSQYLCASSAQQGVADTQYFGPGTRLTVL.

Within the sample, this clonotype is large (0.1 to 1%). This beta chain represents an off-target read in a library built for alpha chains; its size is of limited meaning. Here the CDR3 reads CASSINYGYTF. The CDR3 DNA reads TGTGCCAGCAGCATTAACTATGGCTACACCTTC. The chain joins TRBV7-2 to TRBJ1-2; no reliable D call. Germline V gene lookup returns CDR1 SGHTA and CDR2 FQGNSA. Trimming cost V 5 bases and J 1 base, with 2 bases left between them. This CDR3 region has 11 residues.

This clonotype was recorded a few times. This beta chain lies outside the target of a library built for alpha chains; its clone size means little. The chain is built from TRBV27 and TRBJ1-5; D ambiguous. CDR3 size: 13 residues. V lost 2 bases to trimming and J lost 4 bases, with 6 bases between them. CDR1 is MNHEY and CDR2 is SMNVEV in the germline V gene (reference sequence). CDR3: CASSLMRNQPQHF. The CDR3 DNA follows: TGTGCCAGCAGTTTAATGAGAAATCAGCCCCAGCATTTT.

This clonotype is deemed large. This beta chain represents an off-target read in a library built for alpha chains; its size is of limited meaning. The rearrangement joins TRBV12-3 or TRBV12-4 to TRBJ2-2; D tentatively fits TRBD1 or TRBD2 (5 bases each). The germline V and J ends were trimmed by 3 bases and 5 bases, with 13 bases remaining between them. The CDR3 has 15 residues. The CDR3 protein is CASSFVPGRTGELFF. The CDR3, as DNA: TGTGCCAGCAGTTTTGTGCCAGGGAGAACCGGGGAGCTGTTTTTT.

Comment on this clonotype: This beta chain came through as a stray read in a library set up for alpha chains, and its size says little. This chain joins TRBV6-5 and TRBJ2-7, with 8 positions matching TRBD1. Trimming removed 0 bases from V and 2 bases from J; junction bases left unmatched: 3. CDR1 MNHEY and CDR2 SVGAGI come from the germline V gene. The CDR3 is 15 residues long. CDR3 coding DNA: TGTGCCAGCAGTTACTCGACAGGGGCCCCCTACGAGCAGTACTTC. Its protein product is CASSYSTGAPYEQYF.

This clonotype was seen a handful of times. With the library built for alpha chains, this beta chain is off target and its frequency is not meaningful. The J gene is TRBJ1-5, the V gene TRBV7-9, with TRBD1 identical over 8 bases. The CDR3 is made up of 15 amino acids. The V gene's germline CDR1 is SEHNR and CDR2 FQNEAQ (reference sequence). Trimming removed 4 bases from V and 6 bases from J; junction bases left unmatched: 8. DNA of the CDR3: TGTGCCAGCAGCTCCGGACAGGGTAAGCTTCAGCCCCAGCATTTT. It translates to CASSSGQGKLQPQHF.

This clonotype is labeled as large (0.1 to 1%). Little can be read into the size of this beta chain, an off-target read in a library designed for alpha chains. The chain combines TRBV9 with TRBJ2-3; TRBD2 matches 8 bases. The ends lost 0 bases at V and 5 bases at J; junction bases unmatched: 5. The CDR3 has 15 residues. Germline CDR1 SGDLS, CDR2 YYNGEE. The CDR3 DNA is TGTGCCAGCAGCGTAGAACGAAGCGGGAGAGATACGCAGTATTTT. Protein: CASSVERSGRDTQYF. Full variable domain (outside the CDR3, taken from reference TRBV9 and TRBJ2-3): DSGVTQTPKHLITATGQRVTLRCSPRSGDLSVYWYQQSLDQGLQFLIQYYNGEERAKGNILERFSAQQFPDLHSELNLSSLELGDSALYFCASSVERSGRDTQYFGPGTRLTVL.

With regard to this clonotype: Little can be read into the size of this beta chain, an off-target read in a library designed for alpha chains. The V call is TRBV3-1, the J call TRBJ2-7; a weak D match, TRBD2 (6 bases). CDR1 and CDR2 (germline): LGHDT, YNNKEL (reference sequence). The germline V and J ends were trimmed by 2 bases and 11 bases, with 19 bases remaining between them. The CDR3 has 14 amino acids. The CDR3 coding sequence is TGTGCCAGCAGCCAACTAAACATCCGGGAGTTTAAGTACTTC. It codes for CASSQLNIREFKYF.